The sequence of this T cell receptor beta chain was determined in a study of T cell repertoires in cytomegalovirus infection. TCRdb recomputed calls from the reads with MiXCR, one row per CDR3 protein. The data contain roughly 800,000 distinct CDR3 sequences, about 27% of them singletons. The CDR3 covers 19 residues. Germline V gives CDR1 SGHVS, CDR2 FNYEAQ. Trimming left V 5 bases short and J 6 bases short, with 29 bases between. This clonotype was observed many times. Its antigen is currently unknown. The sequence derives from a human donor in good health (CMV status not recorded). Some clones in this sample may be carry-over from other donors' samples. The gene calls are TRBV7-6 and TRBJ2-1, with D possibly matching TRBD2 (6 bases). This specimen consisted of cultured CD8+ T cells from PBMCs, obtained from culture after CMV antigen stimulation. The CDR3 DNA is TGTGCCAGCAGCCCCCGGATCGGGGGAGCTAGGGGCCGGATCAATGAGCAGTTCTTC. Translation: CASSPRIGGARGRINEQFF.